This TCR beta chain was identified during a study of blood T cells in healthy people across ages. A sample-barcoded 5' primer and a J-beta primer mix were used in a second PCR of about 7 to 12 cycles. Using its own MiXCR run on the 5' RACE reads, TCRdb lists one record per CDR3 protein. The sample carries 700,000 or so distinct CDR3 sequences, around 41% recorded once. Donation came from healthy Caucasian individuals in Russia who were aged 6 to 90. Peripheral blood, about 9.8 milliliters per donor, was collected. Researchers isolated at least 7 million PBMCs per sample. This CDR3 region has 17 residues. Looked up from germline, CDR1 is SQVTM and CDR2 is ANQGSEA. The V gene end was trimmed by 4 bases and the J gene end by 0 bases; junction bases not matched to a gene: 14.

The clonotype originates from a man at least 80 years old in good health. Material: blood. The rearrangement joins TRBV29-1 to TRBJ1-1; 7 bases map to TRBD1. The CDR3 DNA is TGCAGCGTTGTTCGGGACAGAGCAAAGAACATGAACACTGAAGCTTTCTTT. Translation gives CSVVRDRAKNMNTEAFF. Complete variable domain (other parts from reference TRBV29-1 and TRBJ1-1): SAVISQKPSRDICQRGTSLTIQCQVDSQVTMMFWYRQQPGQSLTLIATANQGSEATYESGFVIDKFPISRPNLTFSTLTVSNMSPEDSSIYLCSVVRDRAKNMNTEAFFGQGTRLTVV.